Listed here are 21 T cell receptor beta chains from one sample, sequenced in a study of shared clonotypes between healthy human individuals. CD45RO negativity and positive selection for CCR7 defined naive CD8 cells, a population that excluded terminally differentiated effector memory CD45RA+ cells. Sequencing used immunoSEQ multiplex PCR; TCRdb keeps in-frame clones, though not all of them. Among some 2.1 million clones listed, about 94% were seen once. Sequencing was done on a sample of naive CD8+ T cells from PBMCs. The source of these receptors is a man aged 18-30 years in good health. Some clones in this sample may be carry-over from other donors' samples.

The J gene is TRBJ2-7, the V gene TRBV7-2; 10 positions agree with TRBD2. Germline-derived CDR1 and CDR2 are SGHTA and FQGNSA. The CDR3 extends over 12 amino acids. After removal of 9 bases from V and 6 bases from J, the junction contained 5 bases not matched to a gene. CDR3 amino acids: CASRLAGREQYF. The DNA for the CDR3 is TGTGCCAGTAGACTAGCGGGTCGCGAGCAGTACTTC.

V usage is TRBV2 and J usage is TRBJ2-7; no clear D. Trimming stripped 8 bases from V and 2 bases from J, with 10 bases between. Germline V gene lookup returns CDR1 SNHLY and CDR2 FYNNEI. This CDR3 is 12 amino acids long. The CDR3 DNA is TGTGCCAGCTTGGGATACACCTACGAGCAGTACTTC. Translation: CASLGYTYEQYF.

The V gene is TRBV9, the J gene TRBJ2-7; D possibly corresponds to TRBD2 (6 bases). In germline, CDR1 is SGDLS, CDR2 YYNGEE. Trimming removed 2 bases at V and 4 bases at J, with 16 bases between. The CDR3 length is 15 residues. The CDR3 sequence: CASSVQGGPKYEQYF. CDR3 DNA: TGTGCCAGCAGCGTTCAAGGAGGGCCAAAGTACGAGCAGTACTTC.

This sequence joins TRBV19 and TRBJ1-3, with unresolved D. The CDR3 covers 15 residues. Trimming removed 3 bases from V and 2 bases from J, with 11 bases in between. CDR1 is LNHDA, CDR2 SQIVND, per germline (reference sequence). CDR3 sequence (DNA): TGTGCCAGTAGTATTACGGTCGTTGCTGGAAACACCATATATTTT. Translation: CASSITVVAGNTIYF. The entire variable domain, with the rest obtained from reference TRBV19 and TRBJ1-3, is as follows: DGGITQSPKYLFRKEGQNVTLSCEQNLNHDAMYWYRQDPGQGLRLIYYSQIVNDFQKGDIAEGYSVSREKKESFPLTVTSAQKNPTAFYLCASSITVVAGNTIYFGEGSWLTVV.

The V call is TRBV7-9, the J call TRBJ2-7, with D possibly TRBD1 on 5 matching bases. The CDR3 sequence is 15 residues long. V was trimmed by 5 bases and J by 0 bases, leaving 14 bases between them. Germline V CDR1 and CDR2: SEHNR, FQNEAQ (reference sequence). CDR3 coding DNA: TGTGCCAGCAGCCCCGCAGGGAAGAGCTCCTACGAGCAGTACTTC. Translated: CASSPAGKSSYEQYF. The full variable domain, completed using reference TRBV7-9 and TRBJ2-7, is DTGVSQNPRHKITKRGQNVTFRCDPISEHNRLYWYRQTLGQGPEFLTYFQNEAQLEKSRLLSDRFSAERPKGSFSTLEIQRTEQGDSAMYLCASSPAGKSSYEQYFGPGTRLTVT.

CDR3 bases: TGTGCCAGCTGGACTTTTTCTGGAAACACCATATATTTT. Its translation: CASWTFSGNTIYF. The V gene is TRBV7-9, the J gene TRBJ1-3; D unresolved. Trimming shortened V by 8 bases and J by 1 base, and 9 bases separated the two germline ends. Per germline, CDR1 SEHNR and CDR2 FQNEAQ (reference sequence). There are 13 residues in the CDR3.

The chain joins TRBV5-1 to TRBJ2-1; maybe TRBD2 (5 bases). Trimming removed 5 bases from V and 0 bases from J, with 12 bases in between. Germline CDR1 reads SGHRS; CDR2 reads YFSETQ. The CDR3 is 15 amino acids. The CDR3 sequence: CASRARGSSYNEQFF. In nucleotides, the CDR3 is TGCGCCAGCAGGGCAAGAGGGAGCTCCTACAATGAGCAGTTCTTC.

This rearrangement joins TRBV6-1 to TRBJ2-1; 7 bases line up with TRBD1. The CDR3 consists of 15 residues. V trimming: 2 bases; J trimming: 10 bases; junction bases outside the gene matches: 11. CDR1 is MNHNS, CDR2 SASEGT, per germline. The CDR3 DNA is TGTGCCAGCAGTGAATGGGACAGCCTTTCTTGGGAGCAGTTCTTC. It yields the protein CASSEWDSLSWEQFF.

The CDR3 region is CASSAGTENAYEQYF. CDR3 DNA: TGCGCCAGCAGCGCAGGGACGGAGAATGCCTACGAGCAGTACTTC. This chain links TRBV5-1 with TRBJ2-7; the D gene could be TRBD1 or TRBD2 (5 bases each). With 4 bases removed from V and 2 bases from J, the gap between germline ends came to 16 bases. The CDR3 totals 15 residues. The V gene's germline CDR1 is SGHRS and CDR2 YFSETQ.

This chain uses TRBV11-1 with TRBJ2-7, with 9 bases that match TRBD1. Unmatched junction bases numbered 5, after V lost 3 bases and J lost 5 bases. The CDR3 extends over 14 amino acids. CDR1 and CDR2 from the germline V gene are SGHAT and FQDESV (reference sequence). For the CDR3, the DNA is TGTGCCAGCAGCTTCCGGGACAGGGTGCACGAGCAGTACTTC. Encoded protein: CASSFRDRVHEQYF.

J is TRBJ2-1 and V is TRBV28; TRBD2 agrees at 9 bases. V dropped 7 bases and J dropped 7; count of bases not matched to a gene: 11. The CDR3 consists of 15 residues. Germline V lookup: CDR1 MDHEN, CDR2 SYDVKM. This chain's CDR3 is CASNPAGGPANEQFF. DNA of the CDR3: TGTGCCAGCAACCCAGCGGGAGGCCCCGCGAATGAGCAGTTCTTC.

The rearrangement joins TRBV29-1 to TRBJ2-1; D uncertain. V was shortened by 7 bases and J by 6 bases, with 19 bases between the two germline ends. Looked up from germline, CDR1 is SQVTM and CDR2 is ANQGSEA. This CDR3 contains 14 residues. CDR3 residues: CSASPGPSGNEQFF. For the CDR3, the DNA is TGCAGCGCCAGCCCCGGGCCATCCGGCAATGAGCAGTTCTTC.

In this sample, this clone turned up a few times. V usage is TRBV30 and J usage is TRBJ1-1; D is unresolved. From germline, CDR1 is GTSNPN and CDR2 SVGIG (reference sequence). CDR3 size: 13 residues. V lost 5 bases and J 0 bases, leaving 10 bases between the germline ends. As DNA, the CDR3 is TGTGCCTGGGCGATTGTCATGAACACTGAAGCTTTCTTT. It specifies CAWAIVMNTEAFF.

This chain uses TRBV27 with TRBJ1-2; no clear D gene. Between the trimmed V and J ends, which lost 4 bases and 4 bases, there was a span of 16 bases. The CDR3 loop spans 15 amino acids. The germline CDR1 and CDR2 sequences are MNHEY and SMNVEV (reference sequence). The CDR3 reads CASSSASLRSYGYTF. The CDR3 DNA follows: TGTGCCAGCAGTTCTGCCTCCCTGAGGAGCTATGGCTACACCTTC.

The genes are TRBV7-9 and TRBJ2-3; TRBD2 aligns across 9 bases. Trimming at V came to 5 bases and at J to 0 bases, leaving 6 bases not matched to a gene. The CDR3 totals 16 residues. CDR1 and CDR2 from the germline V gene are SEHNR and FQNEAQ (reference sequence). Here the CDR3 reads CASSQTGLASTDTQYF. In DNA form, the CDR3 reads TGTGCCAGCAGCCAAACGGGACTAGCAAGCACAGATACGCAGTATTTT.

The chain recombines TRBV7-9 with TRBJ2-7; D is possibly TRBD2 (5 bases). Germline CDR1 and CDR2: SEHNR and FQNEAQ (reference sequence). There are 13 residues in the CDR3. Trimming pared 8 bases from V and 2 bases from J, leaving 13 bases between. CDR3 sequence: CASSGGLTYEQYF. The CDR3 DNA follows: TGTGCCAGCTCCGGAGGACTTACCTACGAGCAGTACTTC.

The V gene is TRBV18, the J gene TRBJ2-7, with 11 bases identical to TRBD1. Trimming removed 2 bases from V and 3 bases from J; junction bases left unmatched: 15. The germline CDR1 and CDR2 sequences are KGHSH and LQKENI. The CDR3 totals 19 residues. The CDR3, as DNA: TGTGCCAGCTCACCAAGGGACAGGGGGAACCGCGGGGGATTCTACGAGCAGTACTTC. Protein product: CASSPRDRGNRGGFYEQYF.

The CDR3: CASSLSSGYGRLTEAFF. The CDR3, as DNA: TGTGCCAGCAGTTTATCCTCGGGGTACGGAAGGCTCACTGAAGCTTTCTTT. V usage is TRBV27 and J usage is TRBJ1-1; D is unresolved. The CDR3 has 17 residues. V shed 0 bases and J shed 4 bases, with 18 bases lying between them. The germline gives CDR1 MNHEY, CDR2 SMNVEV (reference sequence).

The chain is built from TRBV7-2 and TRBJ2-5; D may be TRBD1 (6 bases). The CDR3 consists of 13 residues. V shed 5 bases and J shed 10 bases, with 17 bases lying between them. CDR1 is SGHTA, CDR2 FQGNSA, per germline. The CDR3 loop is CASSPPQGWGQYF. CDR3 DNA: TGTGCCAGCAGCCCTCCCCAGGGGTGGGGCCAGTACTTC.

The chain combines TRBV27 with TRBJ1-2; D unresolved. CDR3 length equals 11 residues. Trimming took off 11 bases at V and 6 bases at J, with 13 bases between the two ends. CDR1 MNHEY and CDR2 SMNVEV come from the germline V gene (reference sequence). CDR3 in amino acids: CAVGTSDGYTF. The CDR3 nucleotides are TGTGCCGTAGGAACAAGCGATGGCTACACCTTC.

The V call is TRBV11-2, the J call TRBJ2-1, with D hard to call. V shed 2 bases and J shed 10 bases, with 12 bases lying between them. The CDR3 runs to 13 residues. Germline V gene data show CDR1 as SGHAT and CDR2 as FQNNGV. The CDR3 DNA follows: TGTGCCAGCAGCTTATCGAGCTTATGGGAGCAGTTCTTC. Its protein is CASSLSSLWEQFF. Complete variable domain (other parts from reference TRBV11-2 and TRBJ2-1): EAGVAQSPRYKIIEKRQSVAFWCNPISGHATLYWYQQILGQGPKLLIQFQNNGVVDDSQLPKDRFSAERLKGVDSTLKIQPAKLEDSAVYLCASSLSSLWEQFFGPGTRLTVL.